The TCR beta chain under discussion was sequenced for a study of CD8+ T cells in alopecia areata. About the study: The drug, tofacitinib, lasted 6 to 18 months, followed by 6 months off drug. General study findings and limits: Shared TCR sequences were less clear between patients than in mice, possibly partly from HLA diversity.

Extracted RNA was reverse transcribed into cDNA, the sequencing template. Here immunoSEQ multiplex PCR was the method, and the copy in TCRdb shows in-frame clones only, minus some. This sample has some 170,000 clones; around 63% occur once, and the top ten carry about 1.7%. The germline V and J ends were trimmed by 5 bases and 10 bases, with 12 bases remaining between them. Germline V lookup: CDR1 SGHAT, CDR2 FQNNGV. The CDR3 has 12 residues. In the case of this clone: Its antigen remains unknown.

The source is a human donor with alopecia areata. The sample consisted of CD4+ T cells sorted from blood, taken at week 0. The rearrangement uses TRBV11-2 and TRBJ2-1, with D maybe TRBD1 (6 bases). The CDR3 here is CASSLQGWEQFF. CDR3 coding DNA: TGTGCCAGCAGCCTACAGGGCTGGGAGCAGTTCTTC. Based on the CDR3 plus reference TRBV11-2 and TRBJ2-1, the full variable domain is EAGVAQSPRYKIIEKRQSVAFWCNPISGHATLYWYQQILGQGPKLLIQFQNNGVVDDSQLPKDRFSAERLKGVDSTLKIQPAKLEDSAVYLCASSLQGWEQFFGPGTRLTVL.